This T cell receptor beta chain was observed in a study of naive and memory T cell subsets. Findings and limits, study-wide: Especially in CD8 cells, naive repertoires contained a few larger clonotypes, possibly CD45RA-re-expressing memory cells.

Two oligonucleotides, mixed equimolar, formed the beta constant-region primer covering TRBC1 and TRBC2. Ligated cDNA was amplified by four rounds of PCR with nested alpha and beta constant-region primers and SP2. TCRdb reprocessed the UMI-ligation and nested PCR reads with MiXCR, giving one entry per CDR3 protein. The sample records just over 80,000 distinct CDR3 sequences, about 10% being singletons. This clonotype came up a few times. The antigen remains unidentified. The germline V gene encodes CDR1 MNHEY and CDR2 SVGAGI. The ends were cut back, 0 bases at V and 0 bases at J, with 8 bases in the middle. There are 15 residues in the CDR3.

The rearrangement joins TRBV6-5 to TRBJ1-2; D not certain. The sequence derives from a human donor in good health. The sequencing sample was made of naive CD8+ T cells from blood. The CDR3 spells CASSYSPRPNYGYTF. In DNA form, the CDR3 reads TGTGCCAGCAGTTACTCTCCGCGGCCTAACTATGGCTACACCTTC.